This is a list of T cell receptor beta chains from one sample in a study. TCRdb analysed the 5' RACE reads with MiXCR anew, one entry per CDR3 protein. The repertoire has some 60,000 distinct CDR3 sequences, around 30% of them found once; the top ten carry roughly 2%. The sequenced material came from tumor-infiltrating naive CD4+ T cells sorted from the breast tumor. The receptors originated from a female donor with breast cancer. Both conserved end residues are part of each CDR3. A D gene is named only where the DNA matches it firmly. Clone size appears in some rows only: once, few, many, or a class for an expanded clone.

v_call: TRBV20-1; clone_size: -; d_call: -; j_call: TRBJ1-2; cdr3_nt: TGCAGTGGACTAACTAACTATGGCTACACCTTC; cdr3_aa: CSGLTNYGYTF
v_call: TRBV5-1; clone_size: few; d_call: -; j_call: TRBJ1-1; cdr3_nt: TGCGCCAGCAGCCGGGACACGGAGATGGGTTTCGCTTTCTTT; cdr3_aa: CASSRDTEMGFAFF
v_call: TRBV9; clone_size: few; d_call: TRBD2; j_call: TRBJ2-1; cdr3_nt: TGTGCCAGCAGTACTCCGGGACTAGGCTCCTACAATGAGCAGTTCTTC; cdr3_aa: CASSTPGLGSYNEQFF
v_call: TRBV4-1; clone_size: medium-sized; d_call: -; j_call: TRBJ2-3; cdr3_nt: TGCGCCAGCAGCCAAGTACTCTCCAAAGCTCCAGATACGCAGTATTTT; cdr3_aa: CASSQVLSKAPDTQYF
v_call: TRBV24-1; clone_size: -; d_call: -; j_call: TRBJ2-1; cdr3_nt: TGTGCCAGCAGTTTCCTAAATGAGCAGTTCTTC; cdr3_aa: CASSFLNEQFF
v_call: TRBV7-9; clone_size: -; d_call: TRBD2; j_call: TRBJ2-1; cdr3_nt: TGTGCCAGCAGCCCCACAGCGCTAGCGGTTAATGAGCAGTTCTTC; cdr3_aa: CASSPTALAVNEQFF
v_call: TRBV5-1; clone_size: -; d_call: -; j_call: TRBJ2-7; cdr3_nt: TGCGCCAGCAGCTTGGCCGGCAGATACGAGCAGTGCTTC; cdr3_aa: CASSLAGRYEQCF
v_call: TRBV6-2/TRBV6-3; clone_size: -; d_call: TRBD1; j_call: TRBJ2-2; cdr3_nt: TGTGCCAGCAAATACCCACCGGGACAGGTCACCGGGGAGCTGTTTTTT; cdr3_aa: CASKYPPGQVTGELFF
v_call: TRBV6-1; clone_size: -; d_call: TRBD2; j_call: TRBJ2-5; cdr3_nt: TGTGCCAGCAAGACTAGCCGGGTACAAGAGACCCAGTACTTC; cdr3_aa: CASKTSRVQETQYF
v_call: TRBV7-2; clone_size: -; d_call: -; j_call: TRBJ2-5; cdr3_nt: TGTGCCAGCAGCTTACATTTTCAAGAGACCCAGTACTTC; cdr3_aa: CASSLHFQETQYF
v_call: TRBV6-5; clone_size: few; d_call: -; j_call: TRBJ1-2; cdr3_nt: TGTGCCAGCAGTTACTCGCGCCGGGGGCATGGCTATGGCTACACCTTC; cdr3_aa: CASSYSRRGHGYGYTF
v_call: TRBV7-2; clone_size: few; d_call: -; j_call: TRBJ2-7; cdr3_nt: TGTGCCAGCAGTTCCGACCCTACTTACGAGCAGTACTTC; cdr3_aa: CASSSDPTYEQYF
v_call: TRBV27; clone_size: few; d_call: -; j_call: TRBJ1-4; cdr3_nt: TGTGCCAGCAGTCACCCCCGGGGAGAAGGGAATGAAAAACTGTTTTTT; cdr3_aa: CASSHPRGEGNEKLFF
v_call: TRBV12-3/TRBV12-4; clone_size: -; d_call: -; j_call: TRBJ2-2; cdr3_nt: TGTGCCGGCAGCCCGACTACCGCGAACACCGGGGAGCTGTTTTTT; cdr3_aa: CAGSPTTANTGELFF
v_call: TRBV4-1; clone_size: few; d_call: -; j_call: TRBJ1-5; cdr3_nt: TGCGCCAGCAGTCAAGACGGCAATCAGCCCCAGCATTTT; cdr3_aa: CASSQDGNQPQHF
v_call: TRBV28; clone_size: few; d_call: TRBD2; j_call: TRBJ2-4; cdr3_nt: TGTGCCAGCAGTTTAATAAGACTAGCGGGGAACAAAAACATTCAGTACTTC; cdr3_aa: CASSLIRLAGNKNIQYF
v_call: TRBV5-4; clone_size: -; d_call: -; j_call: TRBJ2-2; cdr3_nt: TGTGCCAGCAGCTTGGACCCACTGACGAACACCGGGGAGCTGTTTTTT; cdr3_aa: CASSLDPLTNTGELFF
v_call: TRBV6-5; clone_size: once; d_call: -; j_call: TRBJ1-3; cdr3_nt: TGTGCCAGCAGTTACTCAGACAGGCTGTCCGGAAACACCATATATTTT; cdr3_aa: CASSYSDRLSGNTIYF
v_call: TRBV9; clone_size: -; d_call: -; j_call: TRBJ2-6; cdr3_nt: TGTGCCAGCACCGTCGGGATGGGCTCTGGGGCCAACGTCCTGACTTTC; cdr3_aa: CASTVGMGSGANVLTF
v_call: TRBV29-1; clone_size: -; d_call: -; j_call: TRBJ2-7; cdr3_nt: TGCAGCGCGTCCGACAACGCCTACGAGCAGTACTTC; cdr3_aa: CSASDNAYEQYF
v_call: TRBV5-1; clone_size: few; d_call: TRBD2; j_call: TRBJ2-1; cdr3_nt: TGCGCCAGCAGCCGTGGGGGACTAGCGAGCCATGAGCAGTTCTTC; cdr3_aa: CASSRGGLASHEQFF
v_call: TRBV28; clone_size: -; d_call: -; j_call: TRBJ2-1; cdr3_nt: TGTGCCAGCAGTTCTGCCTCCGCCTACAATGAGCAGTTCTTC; cdr3_aa: CASSSASAYNEQFF
v_call: TRBV9; clone_size: -; d_call: TRBD2; j_call: TRBJ2-3; cdr3_nt: TGTGCCAGCAGCGTAGCGAAGCGGGAGGGCACAGATACGCAGTATTTT; cdr3_aa: CASSVAKREGTDTQYF
v_call: TRBV5-1; clone_size: many; d_call: TRBD1; j_call: TRBJ2-5; cdr3_nt: TGCGCCAGCAGCCCCGACAGGGTAGGTCAAGAGACCCAGTACTTC; cdr3_aa: CASSPDRVGQETQYF
v_call: TRBV29-1; clone_size: many; d_call: -; j_call: TRBJ2-1; cdr3_nt: TGCAGCGTACGCCCGTGGGGCAATGAGCAGTTCTTC; cdr3_aa: CSVRPWGNEQFF
v_call: TRBV12-3/TRBV12-4; clone_size: -; d_call: -; j_call: TRBJ1-3; cdr3_nt: TGTGCCAGCAGTATGACTCACTCTGGAAACACCATATATTTT; cdr3_aa: CASSMTHSGNTIYF
v_call: TRBV20-1; clone_size: -; d_call: TRBD2; j_call: TRBJ2-7; cdr3_nt: TGCAGTGCTAGGGATGTTGGGCTAGCGGGAGACTACGAGCAGTACTTC; cdr3_aa: CSARDVGLAGDYEQYF
v_call: TRBV6-5; clone_size: few; d_call: -; j_call: TRBJ1-1; cdr3_nt: TGTGCCAGCAGTTATTTCCAGGGACGAGTTGGGAACACTGAAGCTTTCTTT; cdr3_aa: CASSYFQGRVGNTEAFF
v_call: TRBV20-1; clone_size: -; d_call: TRBD1; j_call: TRBJ2-1; cdr3_nt: TGCAGTGCTGCCCCCGGGACAGGAGTTTACAATGAGCAGTTCTTC; cdr3_aa: CSAAPGTGVYNEQFF
v_call: TRBV5-6; clone_size: -; d_call: -; j_call: TRBJ1-2; cdr3_nt: TGTGCCAGCAGCTTGCTGGGAGGCTACACCTTC; cdr3_aa: CASSLLGGYTF
v_call: TRBV6-1; clone_size: -; d_call: TRBD2; j_call: TRBJ2-5; cdr3_nt: TGTGCCGGTGGACTAGCGGGAGACCAAGAGACCCAGTACTTC; cdr3_aa: CAGGLAGDQETQYF
v_call: TRBV5-6; clone_size: -; d_call: TRBD1; j_call: TRBJ2-3; cdr3_nt: TGTGCCAGCAGCAGCAGGGGGCGCGGAGATACGCAGTATTTT; cdr3_aa: CASSSRGRGDTQYF
v_call: TRBV15; clone_size: few; d_call: TRBD2; j_call: TRBJ2-3; cdr3_nt: TGTGCCACCAGCAGAGATCGGAGCGGGAGGGCCACAGATACGCAGTATTTT; cdr3_aa: CATSRDRSGRATDTQYF
v_call: TRBV5-4; clone_size: -; d_call: -; j_call: TRBJ2-7; cdr3_nt: TGTGCCAGCAGCTTGGAGGCGTACTACGAGCAGTACTTC; cdr3_aa: CASSLEAYYEQYF
v_call: TRBV5-1; clone_size: -; d_call: -; j_call: TRBJ2-7; cdr3_nt: TGCGCCAGCGGTCGAGAGGGTTACGCGCAGTACTTC; cdr3_aa: CASGREGYAQYF
v_call: TRBV7-2; clone_size: -; d_call: TRBD2; j_call: TRBJ2-1; cdr3_nt: TGTGCCAGCGGCTCATCTCCGGGACTAGCGTTTGGTGAGCAGTTCTTC; cdr3_aa: CASGSSPGLAFGEQFF
v_call: TRBV29-1; clone_size: many; d_call: TRBD1; j_call: TRBJ1-2; cdr3_nt: TGCAGCACAACGACAGGGACTGGCTACACCTTC; cdr3_aa: CSTTTGTGYTF
v_call: TRBV6-2/TRBV6-3; clone_size: -; d_call: -; j_call: TRBJ1-5; cdr3_nt: TGTGCCAGCAGTTACTCGATCGGACAGAACGGTCAGCCCCAGCATTTT; cdr3_aa: CASSYSIGQNGQPQHF
v_call: TRBV7-2; clone_size: many; d_call: TRBD2; j_call: TRBJ2-3; cdr3_nt: TGTGCCAGCAGAGCGGGGTACACAGATACGCAGTATTTT; cdr3_aa: CASRAGYTDTQYF
v_call: TRBV6-6; clone_size: few; d_call: TRBD2; j_call: TRBJ2-7; cdr3_nt: TGTGCCAGCAGCACCTCAGCGGGGAGCTCCTACGAGCAGTACTTC; cdr3_aa: CASSTSAGSSYEQYF
v_call: TRBV4-2; clone_size: few; d_call: TRBD1; j_call: TRBJ2-2; cdr3_nt: TGTGCCAGCAGCCAAGATCGGACAGGGGTGAACACCGGGGAGCTGTTTTTT; cdr3_aa: CASSQDRTGVNTGELFF
v_call: TRBV29-1; clone_size: -; d_call: -; j_call: TRBJ2-2; cdr3_nt: TGCAGCGTTGCGGTATACTCAAACACCGGGGAGCTGTTTTTT; cdr3_aa: CSVAVYSNTGELFF
v_call: TRBV4-1; clone_size: -; d_call: -; j_call: TRBJ2-4; cdr3_nt: TGCGCCAGCAGCCAAGATGCCGTAGCCAAAAACATTCAGTACTTC; cdr3_aa: CASSQDAVAKNIQYF
v_call: TRBV7-3; clone_size: -; d_call: TRBD2; j_call: TRBJ2-1; cdr3_nt: TGTGCCAGCAGCTCCCTAGCGGGGGCCCAATACAATGAGCAGTTCTTC; cdr3_aa: CASSSLAGAQYNEQFF
v_call: TRBV12-3/TRBV12-4; clone_size: few; d_call: -; j_call: TRBJ1-1; cdr3_nt: TGTGCCAGCAGGCCCCAGGTTTTTAACACTGAAGCTTTCTTT; cdr3_aa: CASRPQVFNTEAFF
v_call: TRBV6-2/TRBV6-3; clone_size: many; d_call: TRBD2; j_call: TRBJ2-7; cdr3_nt: TGTGCCAGCAGGGCCAGCGGGGACTACGAGCAGTACTTC; cdr3_aa: CASRASGDYEQYF
v_call: TRBV20-1; clone_size: -; d_call: TRBD1; j_call: TRBJ2-5; cdr3_nt: TGCAGTGCTGGCCTGGGACAGTTCTTTCAAGAGACCCAGTACTTC; cdr3_aa: CSAGLGQFFQETQYF
v_call: TRBV6-1; clone_size: -; d_call: -; j_call: TRBJ2-1; cdr3_nt: TGTGCCAGCGCTAGCTCACTGGACAATGAGCAGTTCTTC; cdr3_aa: CASASSLDNEQFF
v_call: TRBV20-1; clone_size: few; d_call: TRBD1; j_call: TRBJ1-2; cdr3_nt: TGCAGTGGACAGGGGGACATCTATGGCTACACCTTC; cdr3_aa: CSGQGDIYGYTF
v_call: TRBV6-6; clone_size: -; d_call: TRBD1; j_call: TRBJ2-1; cdr3_nt: TGTGCCAGCAGTCTTGACAGGGTCATCGGCAATGAGCAGTTCTTC; cdr3_aa: CASSLDRVIGNEQFF
v_call: TRBV5-1; clone_size: few; d_call: TRBD1; j_call: TRBJ2-1; cdr3_nt: TGCGCCAGCAGCCCCGGTGAGGGGACAGGGATCTACAATGAGCAGTTCTTC; cdr3_aa: CASSPGEGTGIYNEQFF
v_call: TRBV28; clone_size: -; d_call: TRBD2; j_call: TRBJ2-7; cdr3_nt: TGTGCCAGCAGATCTGGACTAGGCGGTTCGTACGAGCAGTACTTC; cdr3_aa: CASRSGLGGSYEQYF
v_call: TRBV4-1; clone_size: -; d_call: -; j_call: TRBJ2-1; cdr3_nt: TGCGCCAGCAGCCAACTAGGGTTGAATGAGCAGTTCTTC; cdr3_aa: CASSQLGLNEQFF
v_call: TRBV29-1; clone_size: -; d_call: TRBD2; j_call: TRBJ2-1; cdr3_nt: TGCAGCCTCCGACTAGCGGGGGATGAGCAGTTCTTC; cdr3_aa: CSLRLAGDEQFF
v_call: TRBV12-3/TRBV12-4; clone_size: few; d_call: -; j_call: TRBJ1-5; cdr3_nt: TGTGCCAGCAGTTTATCCAGGGATAGCAATCAGCCCCAGCATTTT; cdr3_aa: CASSLSRDSNQPQHF
v_call: TRBV6-2/TRBV6-3; clone_size: many; d_call: TRBD2; j_call: TRBJ2-1; cdr3_nt: TGTGCCAGCAGTTACGGTAGTCTAGCGGGGCTCCGGCGGAATGAGCAGTTCTTC; cdr3_aa: CASSYGSLAGLRRNEQFF
v_call: TRBV5-6; clone_size: -; d_call: -; j_call: TRBJ2-7; cdr3_nt: TGTGCCAGCAGCACTGGGGGGTACGAGCAGTACTTC; cdr3_aa: CASSTGGYEQYF
v_call: TRBV12-3/TRBV12-4; clone_size: -; d_call: TRBD1; j_call: TRBJ1-1; cdr3_nt: TGTGCCAGCAGCCATCGACAGGGGCCCTATTTGTCTGAAGCTTTCTTT; cdr3_aa: CASSHRQGPYLSEAFF
v_call: TRBV7-6; clone_size: few; d_call: -; j_call: TRBJ2-7; cdr3_nt: TGTGCCAGCAGCTTTCAGGGTGGGGGGGAGCAGTACTTC; cdr3_aa: CASSFQGGGEQYF